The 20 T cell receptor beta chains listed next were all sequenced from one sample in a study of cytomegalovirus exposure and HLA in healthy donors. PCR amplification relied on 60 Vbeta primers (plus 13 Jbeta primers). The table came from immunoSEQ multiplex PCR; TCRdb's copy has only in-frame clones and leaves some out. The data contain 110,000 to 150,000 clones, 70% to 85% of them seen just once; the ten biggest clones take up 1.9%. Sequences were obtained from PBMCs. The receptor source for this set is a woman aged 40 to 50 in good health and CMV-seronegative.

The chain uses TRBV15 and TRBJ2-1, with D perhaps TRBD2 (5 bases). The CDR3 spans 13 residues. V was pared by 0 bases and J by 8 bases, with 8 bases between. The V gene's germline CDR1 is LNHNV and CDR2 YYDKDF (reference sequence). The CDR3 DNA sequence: TGTGCCACCAGCAGAGATCCGGGGTATGAGCAGTTCTTC. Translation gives CATSRDPGYEQFF.

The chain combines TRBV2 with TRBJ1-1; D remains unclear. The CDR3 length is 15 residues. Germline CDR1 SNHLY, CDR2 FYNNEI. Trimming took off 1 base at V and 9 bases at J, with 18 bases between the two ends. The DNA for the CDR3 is TGTGCCAGCAGTGAAGATTTATTTTACGAGCTGAAAGCTTTCTTT. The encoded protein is CASSEDLFYELKAFF.

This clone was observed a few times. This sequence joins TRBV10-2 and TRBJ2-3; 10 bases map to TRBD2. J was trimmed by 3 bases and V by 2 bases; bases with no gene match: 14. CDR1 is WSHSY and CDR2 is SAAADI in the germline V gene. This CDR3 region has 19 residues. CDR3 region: CASSENRAGGPMETDTQYF. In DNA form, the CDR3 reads TGCGCCAGCAGTGAGAACAGAGCGGGAGGGCCGATGGAGACAGATACGCAGTATTTT.

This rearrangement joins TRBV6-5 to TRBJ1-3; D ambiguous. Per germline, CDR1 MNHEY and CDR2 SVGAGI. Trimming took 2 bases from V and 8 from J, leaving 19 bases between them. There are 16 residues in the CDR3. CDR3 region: CASSYTFGSNEDTIYF. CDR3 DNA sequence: TGTGCCAGCAGTTACACATTTGGCTCGAATGAGGACACCATATATTTT.

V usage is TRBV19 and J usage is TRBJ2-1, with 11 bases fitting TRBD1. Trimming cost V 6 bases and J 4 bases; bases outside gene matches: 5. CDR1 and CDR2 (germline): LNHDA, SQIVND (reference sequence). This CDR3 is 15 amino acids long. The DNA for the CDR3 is TGTGCCAGTAGCGCCGGGACAGGGGGTTACAATGAGCAGTTCTTC. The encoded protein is CASSAGTGGYNEQFF.

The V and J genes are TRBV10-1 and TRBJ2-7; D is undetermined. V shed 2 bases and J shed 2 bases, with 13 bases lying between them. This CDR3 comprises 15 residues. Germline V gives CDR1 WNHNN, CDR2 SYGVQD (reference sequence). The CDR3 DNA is TGCGCCAGCAGTGAGCGCGCGCCCGAGGCCTACGAGCAGTACTTC. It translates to CASSERAPEAYEQYF.

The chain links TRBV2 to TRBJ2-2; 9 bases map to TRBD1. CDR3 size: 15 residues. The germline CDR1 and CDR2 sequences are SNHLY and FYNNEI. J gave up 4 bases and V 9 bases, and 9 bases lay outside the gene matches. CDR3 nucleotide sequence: TGTGCCAGTGAGGGACAGGGATTGTCCACCGGGGAGCTGTTTTTT. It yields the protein CASEGQGLSTGELFF.

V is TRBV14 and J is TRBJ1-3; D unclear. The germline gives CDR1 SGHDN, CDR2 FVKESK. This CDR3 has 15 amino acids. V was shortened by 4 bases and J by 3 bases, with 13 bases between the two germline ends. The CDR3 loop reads CASSPPRRYGNTIYF. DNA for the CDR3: TGTGCCAGCAGCCCCCCTAGACGATATGGAAACACCATATATTTT.

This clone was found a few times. The CDR3, as DNA: TGTGCCAGCAGGATCAGGGGTTCCGGAAACACCATATATTTT. Translation gives CASRIRGSGNTIYF. The chain recombines TRBV5-6 with TRBJ1-3, with TRBD1 as a possible D gene (6 bases). Trimming cost V 5 bases and J 4 bases, with 13 bases left between them. This CDR3 has 14 amino acids. Germline CDR1 reads SGHDT; CDR2 reads YYEEEE.

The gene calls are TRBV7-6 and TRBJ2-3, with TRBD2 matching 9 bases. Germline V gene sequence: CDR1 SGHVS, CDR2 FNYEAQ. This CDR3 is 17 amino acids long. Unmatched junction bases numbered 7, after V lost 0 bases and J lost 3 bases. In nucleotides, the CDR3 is TGTGCCAGCAGCTTAGCGCGTGCGGGAGGGCCTACAGATACGCAGTATTTT. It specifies CASSLARAGGPTDTQYF. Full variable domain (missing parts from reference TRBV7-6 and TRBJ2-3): GAGVSQSPRYKVTKRGQDVALRCDPISGHVSLYWYRQALGQGPEFLTYFNYEAQQDKSGLPNDRFSAERPEGSISTLTIQRTEQRDSAMYRCASSLARAGGPTDTQYFGPGTRLTVL.

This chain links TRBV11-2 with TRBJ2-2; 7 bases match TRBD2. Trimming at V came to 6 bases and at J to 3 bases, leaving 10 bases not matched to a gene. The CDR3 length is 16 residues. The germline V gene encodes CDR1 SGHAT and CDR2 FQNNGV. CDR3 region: CASRRGRALDTGELFF. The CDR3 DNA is TGTGCCAGCAGGCGGGGGAGGGCCCTCGACACCGGGGAGCTGTTTTTT.

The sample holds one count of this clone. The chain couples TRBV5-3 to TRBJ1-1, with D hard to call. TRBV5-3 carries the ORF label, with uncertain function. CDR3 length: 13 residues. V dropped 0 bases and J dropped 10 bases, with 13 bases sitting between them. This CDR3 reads CARSLGPSVSAFF. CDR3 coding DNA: TGTGCCAGAAGCTTGGGTCCCAGTGTTTCAGCTTTCTTT.

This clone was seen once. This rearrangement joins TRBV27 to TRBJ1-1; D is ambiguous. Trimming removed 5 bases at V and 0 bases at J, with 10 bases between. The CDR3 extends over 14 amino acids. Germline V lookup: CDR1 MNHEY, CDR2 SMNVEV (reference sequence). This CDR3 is CASSAPGLNTEAFF. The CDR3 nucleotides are TGTGCCAGCAGTGCACCAGGTTTGAACACTGAAGCTTTCTTT.

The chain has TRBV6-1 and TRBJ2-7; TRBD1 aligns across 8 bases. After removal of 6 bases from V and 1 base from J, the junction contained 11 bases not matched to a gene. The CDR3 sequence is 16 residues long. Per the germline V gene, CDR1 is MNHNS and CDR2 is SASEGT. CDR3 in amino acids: CASREWGQAQSYEQYF. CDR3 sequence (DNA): TGTGCCAGCAGGGAATGGGGACAGGCCCAATCCTACGAGCAGTACTTC.

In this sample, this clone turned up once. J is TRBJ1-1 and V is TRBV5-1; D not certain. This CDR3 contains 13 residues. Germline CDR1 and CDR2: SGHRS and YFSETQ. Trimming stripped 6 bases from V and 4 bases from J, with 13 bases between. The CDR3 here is CASIKSPGTEAFF. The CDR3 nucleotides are TGCGCCAGCATCAAGTCACCCGGCACTGAAGCTTTCTTT.

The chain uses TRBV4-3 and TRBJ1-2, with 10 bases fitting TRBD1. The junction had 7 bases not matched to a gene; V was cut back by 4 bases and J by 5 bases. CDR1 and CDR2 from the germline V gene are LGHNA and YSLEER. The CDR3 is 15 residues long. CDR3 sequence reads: CASSPRTGGMYGYTF. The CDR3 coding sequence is TGCGCCAGCAGCCCGCGGACAGGGGGGATGTATGGCTACACCTTC.

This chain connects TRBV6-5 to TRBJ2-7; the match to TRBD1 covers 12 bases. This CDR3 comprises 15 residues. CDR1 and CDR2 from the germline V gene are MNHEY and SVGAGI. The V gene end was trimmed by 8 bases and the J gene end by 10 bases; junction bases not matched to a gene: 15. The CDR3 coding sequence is TGTGCCAGCTGGACCCGAAGGGACAGGGGGCGCGGACAGTACTTC. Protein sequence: CASWTRRDRGRGQYF.

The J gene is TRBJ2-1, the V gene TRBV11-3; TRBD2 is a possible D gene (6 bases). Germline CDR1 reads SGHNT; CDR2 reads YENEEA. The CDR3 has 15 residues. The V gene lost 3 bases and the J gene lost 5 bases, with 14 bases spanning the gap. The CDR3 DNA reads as TGTGCCAGCAGCTTTGGGCTAGCGAGGGACAATGAGCAGTTCTTC. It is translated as CASSFGLARDNEQFF.

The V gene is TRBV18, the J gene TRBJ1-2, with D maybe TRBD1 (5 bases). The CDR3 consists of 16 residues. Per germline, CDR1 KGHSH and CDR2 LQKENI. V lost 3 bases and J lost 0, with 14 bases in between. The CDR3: CASSPSRAATNYGYTF. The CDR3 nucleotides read TGTGCCAGCTCACCGTCCAGGGCGGCAACTAACTATGGCTACACCTTC. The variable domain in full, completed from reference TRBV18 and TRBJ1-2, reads NAGVMQNPRHLVRRRGQEARLRCSPMKGHSHVYWYRQLPEEGLKFMVYLQKENIIDESGMPKERFSAEFPKEGPSILRIQQVVRGDSAAYFCASSPSRAATNYGYTFGSGTRLTVV.

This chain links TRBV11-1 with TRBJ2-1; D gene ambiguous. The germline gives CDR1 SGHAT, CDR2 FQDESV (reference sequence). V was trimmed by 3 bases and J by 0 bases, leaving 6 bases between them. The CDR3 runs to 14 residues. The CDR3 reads CASSLRFSYNEQFF. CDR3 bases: TGTGCCAGCAGCTTGCGGTTCTCCTACAATGAGCAGTTCTTC.